The clone carrying this T cell receptor (beta chain) was detected once. Germline V gives CDR1 LGHNA, CDR2 YSLEER. The CDR3 runs to 17 residues. Trimming took off 0 bases at V and 2 bases at J, with 15 bases between the two ends. Sequenced by immunoSEQ multiplex PCR; TCRdb stores in-frame clones only, minus some. The table lists hundreds of thousands of clones, roughly 88% of them singletons. The data were taken from a study of shared T cell receptors in the human thymus. The sample was also linked to a second study, of human thymus T cells. That paper adds: Infants served as donors; they were healthy and Finnish and were having corrective surgery for congenital heart defects. Resected material from corrective heart surgery provided the thymus tissue analysed. There appeared to be biased usage of V and J genes in thymic and blood repertoires.

This chain links TRBV4-3 with TRBJ2-3, with D perhaps matching TRBD2 (7 bases). This sequence was found in a girl under three years old with a congenital heart defect. Sequencing was carried out using thymocytes. The CDR3 loop reads CASSQDHRGAYTDTQYF. Here the CDR3 DNA reads TGCGCCAGCAGCCAAGACCATCGGGGGGCCTACACAGATACGCAGTATTTT.